This T cell receptor (beta chain) came from a study of blood T cell repertoires in COVID-19. Whole-study context: Sources were T cells, B-cell-depleted T cells, or PBMCs; the material itself was cDNA or gDNA.

Germline V gene lookup returns CDR1 MGHRA and CDR2 YSYEKL. The V gene lost 4 bases and the J gene lost 0 bases, with 7 bases spanning the gap. The CDR3 length is 13 residues. The assay was immunoSEQ multiplex PCR, and TCRdb's table has in-frame clones only and misses some. The repertoire holds about 64,000 clones, with around three quarters as singletons. V is TRBV4-1 and J is TRBJ2-7; D remains unclear. This TCR was sampled from a human donor in a cohort sampled during active COVID-19. Sequencing was performed on peripheral blood. CDR3 sequence (DNA): TGCGCCAGCAGCCCAGCGTCCTCCTACGAGCAGTACTTC. Translation: CASSPASSYEQYF.